This T cell receptor beta chain comes out of a study of early T cells in non-severe SARS-CoV-2 infection. Study findings and constraints: CD4 and private specificities were missed by VDJdb matching, which favored anti-spike CD8 responses.

Unique molecular identifiers tagged individual cDNA molecules. TCRdb re-analysed the 5' RACE reads in MiXCR, keeping a single row per CDR3 protein. The table lists approximately 100,000 distinct CDR3 sequences, around 10% of them singletons. A remark on this clonotype: Its cognate antigen is unknown.

The sample was whole blood. This clonotype was sampled from an adult who was a healthcare worker with PCR-confirmed SARS-CoV-2 infection or an uninfected control (not recorded which).

The CDR3 bases are TGTGCCAGCACCTGGATGGCGGGGGCATACAATGAGCAGTTCTTC. Translating gives CASTWMAGAYNEQFF. The gene calls are TRBV7-8 and TRBJ2-1; the D gene is possibly TRBD2 (7 bases). Per the germline V gene, CDR1 is SGHVS and CDR2 is FQNEAQ. Trimming removed 7 bases at V and 4 bases at J, with 17 bases between. The CDR3 length is 15 residues.